The 11 T cell receptor beta chains below all came from one sample that was sequenced in a study of kidney transplant recipient with SARS-CoV-2 infection (dated by TCRdb to the early 2020s). The sequencing machine was an Illumina MiSeq. TCRdb trimmed public reads at Q25 via fastp, called clones via MiXCR and kept in-frame beta chains. Each entry is one CDR3 protein sequence, shown with its most common DNA and genes. Counted in this sample were under 250,000 distinct CDR3 sequences; 29% of them appeared once. The ten most abundant clones make up less than 8.5% of the sample. Per the publication, the time point label means: pre-pandemic baseline sample and day 111 after first positive SARS-CoV-2 test. Material: a blood sample, obtained at baseline and on roughly day 110 from a kidney transplant recipient. The receptors were sampled from a young adult male patient who had COVID-19 and was a kidney transplant recipient. Some T cells may derive from the graft donor when a transplant has been performed.

The V call is TRBV9, the J call TRBJ2-1, with D unresolved. The germline V gene encodes CDR1 SGDLS and CDR2 YYNGEE. V was trimmed by 0 bases and J by 5 bases, leaving 15 bases between them. This CDR3 has 16 amino acids. Here the CDR3 reads CASSVAPSLRHNEQFF. As DNA, the CDR3 is TGTGCCAGCAGCGTAGCACCTAGTTTGAGACACAATGAGCAGTTCTTC. Complete variable domain (other parts from reference TRBV9 and TRBJ2-1): DSGVTQTPKHLITATGQRVTLRCSPRSGDLSVYWYQQSLDQGLQFLIQYYNGEERAKGNILERFSAQQFPDLHSELNLSSLELGDSALYFCASSVAPSLRHNEQFFGPGTRLTVL.

The sample holds many counts of this clonotype. The CDR3 is CASTQYGTLNTEAFF. In DNA, the CDR3 is TGTGCCAGCACACAGTACGGGACCTTGAACACTGAAGCTTTCTTT. The chain has TRBV6-5 and TRBJ1-1, with D possibly TRBD1 on 5 matching bases. CDR3 length equals 15 residues. Germline CDR1 MNHEY, CDR2 SVGAGI. With 7 bases removed from V and 0 bases from J, the gap between germline ends came to 15 bases.

V usage is TRBV13 and J usage is TRBJ1-2; D not resolved. Germline values: CDR1 PRHDT, CDR2 FYEKMQ (reference sequence). The CDR3 loop spans 13 amino acids. Trimming took 8 bases from V and 3 from J, leaving 13 bases between them. In DNA form, the CDR3 reads TGTGCCAGCGGCTCTACCGGAGACTATGGCTACACCTTC. Encoded protein: CASGSTGDYGYTF.

This clonotype was detected once. Possible read error: a much larger clone is one base away. The chain links TRBV6-4 to TRBJ2-6; TRBD1 might be the D (5 bases). Trimming pared 0 bases from V and 0 bases from J, leaving 6 bases between. Germline V gene data show CDR1 as MRHNA and CDR2 as SNTAGT. CDR3 length: 16 residues. The CDR3 is CASSDSDNSGANVLTF. Written as DNA, the CDR3 is TGTGCCAGCAGTGACTCGGACAACTCTGGGGCCAACGTCCTGACTTTC.

To note about this clonotype: Since a much larger clone is just one base distant, this may be a read error. This chain connects TRBV28 to TRBJ2-7, with TRBD1 as a possible D gene (6 bases). Germline values: CDR1 MDHEN, CDR2 SYDVKM. The length of the CDR3 is 12 residues. The DNA of the CDR3 is TGTGCCAGCACGGGGACAAGATACGAGCGGTACTTC. It specifies CASTGTRYERYF. The entire variable domain, with the rest obtained from reference TRBV28 and TRBJ2-7, is as follows: DVKVTQSSRYLVKRTGEKVFLECVQDMDHENMFWYRQDPGLGLRLIYFSYDVKMKEKGDIPEGYSVSREKKERFSLILESASTNQTSMYLCASTGTRYERYFGPGTRLTVT.

A note on this clonotype: A much larger clonotype is one base distant, so this may be a read error. The rearrangement uses TRBV5-1 and TRBJ2-5, with D perhaps TRBD1 or TRBD2 (7 bases each). Germline V gene lookup returns CDR1 SGHRS and CDR2 YFSETQ. The CDR3 length is 14 residues. The CDR3 here is CTSSQGGGQETQYF. The CDR3 DNA is TGCACCAGCAGCCAGGGGGGGGGCCAAGAGACCCAGTACTTC.

The sample holds many counts of this clonotype. J is TRBJ1-6 and V is TRBV20-1; the D gene is possibly TRBD1 (5 bases). Between the trimmed V and J ends, which lost 5 bases and 5 bases, there was a span of 13 bases. Germline V gene sequence: CDR1 DFQATT, CDR2 SNEGSKA (reference sequence). The length of the CDR3 is 14 residues. CDR3 in DNA: TGCAGTGCTTTGATGGGGCGGAATAATTCACCCCTCCACTTT. It yields the protein CSALMGRNNSPLHF.

This clonotype was seen ten or more times. The chain is built from TRBV4-2 and TRBJ2-2; the match to TRBD2 covers 7 bases. The V and J ends lost 0 bases and 0 bases, in that order; junction bases with no gene match: 4. CDR1 is LGHNA, CDR2 YNFKEQ, per germline. The CDR3 sequence is 17 residues long. The CDR3 spells CASSQDGGLANTGELFF. CDR3 coding DNA: TGTGCCAGCAGCCAAGATGGCGGACTAGCGAACACCGGGGAGCTGTTTTTT.

This clonotype was recorded at least ten times. This sequence joins TRBV2 and TRBJ1-5; 7 bases are shared with TRBD1. CDR3 length: 16 amino acids. V shed 6 bases and J 2 bases; nucleotides not matched to a gene: 10. Germline V CDR1 and CDR2: SNHLY, FYNNEI. CDR3 nucleotides: TGTGCCAGCAGGCGACAGGGCCCTGGAGGCAATCAGCCCCAGCATTTT. It specifies CASRRQGPGGNQPQHF. Combining the CDR3 with reference TRBV2 and TRBJ1-5 gives the whole variable domain EPEVTQTPSHQVTQMGQEVILRCVPISNHLYFYWYRQILGQKVEFLVSFYNNEISEKSEIFDDQFSVERPDGSNFTLKIRSTKLEDSAMYFCASRRQGPGGNQPQHFGDGTRLSIL.

This clonotype was seen at least ten times. The gene calls are TRBV20-1 and TRBJ1-1; 9 bases match TRBD1. Germline V lookup: CDR1 DFQATT, CDR2 SNEGSKA (reference sequence). J was trimmed by 10 bases and V by 2 bases; bases with no gene match: 8. This CDR3 spans 13 amino acids. The CDR3 loop is CSARPDRGEGAFF. The CDR3 region has the DNA TGCAGTGCTAGACCGGACAGGGGAGAAGGAGCTTTCTTT.

Many counts were recorded for this clonotype. The V gene is TRBV28, the J gene TRBJ2-2, with 11 bases identical to TRBD2. CDR3 length equals 15 residues. With V trimmed by 7 bases and J by 10 bases, 11 bases remained unmatched. The germline CDR1 and CDR2 sequences are MDHEN and SYDVKM. The CDR3 reads CASTPTLAGGKELFF. CDR3 nucleotide sequence: TGTGCCAGCACCCCGACATTAGCGGGAGGGAAGGAGCTGTTTTTT.